This TCR beta chain was sequenced for a study of Graves' ophthalmopathy and Graves' hyperthyroidism. CDR3 length equals 15 residues. With 5 bases removed from V and 0 bases from J, the gap between germline ends came to 11 bases. Germline V CDR1 and CDR2: MDHEN, SYDVKM. Investigators amplified TCR beta CDR3 regions from RNA transcripts. First-round RT-PCR relied on HTBI primers, and a second-round multiplex PCR came next. TCRdb itself ran the multiplex PCR reads through MiXCR, one entry per CDR3 protein. The table includes about 740,000 distinct CDR3 sequences, about 44% detected once. The J gene is TRBJ1-5, the V gene TRBV28; D uncertain. This TCR came from an adult man with Graves' ophthalmopathy. Sequenced: peripheral blood. CDR3: CASSRYGISNQPQHF. CDR3 nucleotides: TGTGCCAGCAGTCGTTACGGTATTAGCAATCAGCCCCAGCATTTT.